This is a list of T cell receptor beta chains from one sample in a study of blood T cell repertoires in COVID-19. Clones were read by immunoSEQ multiplex PCR, and TCRdb kept only the in-frame ones, dropping some. This sample has 200,000 or so clones, with roughly 90% found just once. The material sequenced was PBMCs or T cells enriched from blood (not recorded which). These receptors all come from a woman aged 25 to 39 who had recovered from COVID-19. Each CDR3 is given with its conserved first and last residue. The D gene is left open where the match is weak. The listing skips clone size in some rows; elsewhere it reads once, few, many or a size class.

D | J | size | V | CDR3 | DNA
NA | TRBJ1-2 | NA | TRBV3-1/TRBV3-2 | CASSSRSNRGYTF | TGTGCCAGCAGCTCCCGATCTAACCGGGGCTACACCTTC
NA | TRBJ1-1 | NA | TRBV7-8 | CASSLMIGQGMAFF | TGTGCCAGCAGCTTAATGATTGGCCAGGGGATGGCTTTCTTT
NA | TRBJ1-1 | NA | TRBV4-3 | CASRREGDTEAFF | TGCGCCAGCAGACGTGAAGGGGACACTGAAGCTTTCTTT
NA | TRBJ2-1 | NA | TRBV5-4 | CASSPTSVGSNEQFF | TGTGCCAGCAGCCCCACTAGTGTCGGGTCCAATGAGCAGTTCTTC
TRBD1 | TRBJ2-5 | NA | TRBV27 | CASNTLGQGLETQYF | TGTGCCAGCAACACCTTGGGACAGGGGCTAGAGACCCAGTACTTC
NA | TRBJ2-5 | medium-sized | TRBV7-2 | CASSFQLGGQETQYF | TGTGCCAGCAGCTTCCAACTAGGGGGCCAAGAGACCCAGTACTTC
TRBD1 | TRBJ1-2 | NA | TRBV10-3 | CAISVTGGDGYTF | TGTGCCATCAGTGTAACAGGGGGCGATGGCTACACCTTC
NA | TRBJ1-5 | once | TRBV21-1 | CASSKRGGGGKINQPQHF | TGTGCCAGCAGCAAAAGAGGTGGAGGAGGGAAGATCAATCAGCCCCAGCATTTT
NA | TRBJ2-7 | NA | TRBV5-1 | CASSLIIGEEDEQYF | TGCGCCAGCAGCCTGATAATAGGGGAGGAGGACGAGCAGTACTTC
NA | TRBJ1-1 | NA | TRBV14 | CASSQWGDTEAFF | TGTGCCAGCAGCCAATGGGGGGACACTGAAGCTTTCTTT
NA | TRBJ1-1 | NA | TRBV4-2 | CASSPNYREGTEAFF | TGTGCCAGCAGCCCTAATTACAGGGAGGGCACTGAAGCTTTCTTT
TRBD2 | TRBJ2-3 | NA | TRBV4-2 | CASTLAGGYSSTDTQYF | TGTGCCAGCACCCTAGCGGGGGGTTATTCTAGCACAGATACGCAGTATTTT
NA | TRBJ2-3 | NA | TRBV19 | CASSIMASTDTQYF | TGTGCCAGTAGTATAATGGCAAGCACAGATACGCAGTATTTT
NA | TRBJ2-5 | NA | TRBV3-1/TRBV3-2 | CASSRAFGVQETQYF | TGTGCCAGCAGCCGAGCCTTCGGGGTGCAAGAGACCCAGTACTTC
TRBD1 | TRBJ2-2 | NA | TRBV9 | CASSVSRTGIQNTGELFF | TGTGCCAGCAGCGTATCCCGGACAGGAATCCAAAACACCGGGGAGCTGTTTTTT
NA | TRBJ1-1 | NA | TRBV12-3/TRBV12-4 | CASSFAGETEAFF | TGTGCCAGCAGTTTCGCTGGAGAAACTGAAGCTTTCTTT
TRBD1 | TRBJ2-3 | NA | TRBV7-2 | CASSLSIGTGVDTQYF | TGTGCCAGCAGCTTATCAATCGGGACAGGGGTGGATACGCAGTATTTT
NA | TRBJ1-2 | NA | TRBV4-3 | CASSQGRRTSNYGYTF | TGCGCCAGCAGCCAAGGACGGAGGACCTCTAACTATGGCTACACCTTC
TRBD1 | TRBJ1-2 | NA | TRBV18 | CASSPPTGAYGYTF | TGTGCCAGCTCACCACCGACAGGGGCCTATGGCTACACCTTC
TRBD2 | TRBJ2-7 | NA | TRBV5-1 | CARFSVGGGDYEQYF | TGCGCCAGATTTTCGGTCGGGGGAGGGGACTACGAGCAGTACTTC
NA | TRBJ2-7 | NA | TRBV6-1 | CASSERYRSSSYEQYF | TGTGCCAGCAGTGAGAGGTACAGGTCGAGCTCCTACGAGCAGTACTTC
NA | TRBJ1-4 | NA | TRBV7-2 | CASSVLKGATNEKLFF | TGTGCCAGCAGCGTACTCAAGGGGGCAACTAATGAAAAACTGTTTTTT
TRBD1 | TRBJ2-2 | NA | TRBV27 | CASGRYGTVNTGELFF | TGTGCCAGCGGACGCTACGGGACAGTCAACACCGGGGAGCTGTTTTTT
TRBD2 | TRBJ2-3 | NA | TRBV5-5 | CARFGLAGVLDTDTQYF | TGTGCCAGATTCGGACTAGCGGGGGTCCTCGACACAGATACGCAGTATTTT
TRBD2 | TRBJ2-7 | NA | TRBV27 | CASSAGGGRYEQYF | TGTGCCAGCAGTGCCGGCGGGGGGCGTTATGAGCAGTACTTC
NA | TRBJ2-7 | NA | TRBV11-2 | CASSKQSGTGSYEQYF | TGTGCCAGCAGCAAACAATCAGGCACTGGCTCCTACGAGCAGTACTTC
NA | TRBJ1-1 | NA | TRBV6-5 | CASSYAATEAFF | TGTGCCAGCAGTTACGCGGCGACTGAAGCTTTCTTT
TRBD1 | TRBJ1-3 | NA | TRBV7-9 | CASSLTGGEGNTIYF | TGTGCCAGCAGCTTGACAGGGGGGGAAGGAAACACCATATATTTT
NA | TRBJ1-2 | NA | TRBV2 | CASSDHKSGYTF | TGTGCCAGCAGTGACCACAAGTCTGGCTACACCTTC
TRBD2 | TRBJ2-5 | NA | TRBV7-7 | CASSLARTSQETQYF | TGTGCTAGCAGCTTAGCGCGGACTAGCCAAGAGACCCAGTACTTC
NA | TRBJ1-3 | few | TRBV7-9 | CASSSRGGFSGNTIYF | TGTGCCAGCAGCTCAAGGGGGGGCTTTTCTGGAAACACCATATATTTT
TRBD1 | TRBJ1-2 | once | TRBV6-5 | CASSSPGQGKYGYTF | TGTGCCAGCAGTTCCCCGGGACAGGGGAAATATGGCTACACCTTC
NA | TRBJ2-3 | NA | TRBV5-4 | CASSFGGTSTDTQYF | TGTGCCAGCAGCTTCGGCGGAACCAGCACAGATACGCAGTATTTT
NA | TRBJ1-1 | NA | TRBV4-1 | CASSQDGWREGNTEAFF | TGCGCCAGCAGCCAAGATGGATGGAGGGAAGGGAACACTGAAGCTTTCTTT
TRBD1 | TRBJ2-2 | NA | TRBV7-2 | CASSQNRGVAGELFF | TGTGCCAGCAGCCAGAACAGGGGGGTAGCCGGGGAGCTGTTTTTT
NA | TRBJ1-1 | few | TRBV27 | CASRLSYYTEAFF | TGTGCCAGCAGGTTAAGCTATTACACTGAAGCTTTCTTT
NA | TRBJ1-6 | NA | TRBV7-9 | CASSWGGGQDLSPLHF | TGTGCCAGCAGCTGGGGCGGGGGACAAGATCTTTCACCCCTCCACTTT
NA | TRBJ1-1 | NA | TRBV15 | CATSREAGHFSEAFF | TGTGCCACCAGCAGAGAGGCAGGGCATTTTTCTGAAGCTTTCTTT
TRBD1 | TRBJ2-7 | NA | TRBV4-3 | CASSQDPGTVYEQYF | TGCGCCAGCAGCCAAGATCCCGGGACAGTCTACGAGCAGTACTTC
NA | TRBJ1-2 | NA | TRBV6-5 | CASSYPADRIIF | TGTGCCAGCAGTTACCCCGCCGACAGGATTATCTTC
NA | TRBJ2-7 | NA | TRBV5-1 | CASSLGEATYEQYF | TGCGCCAGCAGCTTGGGGGAGGCCACCTACGAGCAGTACTTC
TRBD2 | TRBJ2-1 | NA | TRBV7-2 | CASSLVSGGAYNEQFF | TGTGCCAGCAGCTTAGTTAGCGGGGGGGCCTACAATGAGCAGTTCTTC
NA | TRBJ2-7 | NA | TRBV12-3/TRBV12-4 | CASSLGHYEQYF | TGTGCCAGCAGTTTGGGGCACTACGAGCAGTACTTC
NA | TRBJ2-7 | NA | TRBV19 | CASSNGLASYEQYF | TGTGCCAGTAGTAACGGGCTAGCGTCCTACGAGCAGTACTTC
NA | TRBJ1-1 | NA | TRBV7-9 | CASSSTNLNTEAFF | TGTGCCAGCAGCTCTACCAACTTGAACACTGAAGCTTTCTTT
NA | TRBJ1-3 | NA | TRBV5-5 | CASRLRADSGNTIYF | TGTGCCAGCAGACTCAGGGCTGACTCTGGAAACACCATATATTTT
NA | TRBJ2-1 | NA | TRBV19 | CASSRSSTYNEQFF | TGTGCCAGTAGTAGGAGTTCGACCTACAATGAGCAGTTCTTC
TRBD2 | TRBJ2-5 | NA | TRBV2 | CASYGTKETQYF | TGTGCCAGTTATGGGACTAAAGAGACCCAGTACTTC
TRBD1 | TRBJ1-5 | NA | TRBV10-3 | CAISEGRDRSNNQPQHF | TGTGCCATCAGTGAGGGCAGGGACAGGTCTAACAATCAGCCCCAGCATTTT
NA | TRBJ2-1 | NA | TRBV19 | CASSIGLANEQFF | TGTGCCAGTAGTATTGGGCTAGCGAATGAGCAGTTCTTC
NA | TRBJ1-3 | once | TRBV28 | CASSQQGRNTIYF | TGTGCCAGCAGTCAACAGGGTAGAAACACCATATATTTT
TRBD1 | TRBJ1-2 | NA | TRBV6-5 | CASSYNQDRVYGYTF | TGTGCCAGCAGTTATAATCAAGACAGGGTATATGGCTACACCTTC
TRBD1 | TRBJ1-2 | NA | TRBV7-3 | CASSLGPGGDYGYTF | TGTGCCAGCAGCCTGGGGCCAGGGGGCGACTATGGCTACACCTTC
TRBD2 | TRBJ2-5 | NA | TRBV9 | CASSATSGGALETQYF | TGTGCCAGCAGCGCAACTAGCGGGGGGGCCTTAGAGACCCAGTACTTC
TRBD2 | TRBJ2-1 | NA | TRBV7-6 | CASSFDPREGNEQFF | TGTGCCAGCAGCTTCGACCCGCGGGAGGGCAATGAGCAGTTCTTC
NA | TRBJ1-1 | NA | TRBV25-1 | CASSEMSAGFTEAFF | TGTGCCAGCAGTGAAATGTCGGCAGGGTTCACTGAAGCTTTCTTT
TRBD1 | TRBJ1-2 | NA | TRBV7-2 | CASSLGSGAGGFYGYTF | TGTGCCAGCAGCTTAGGGTCCGGAGCAGGGGGATTCTATGGCTACACCTTC
TRBD2 | TRBJ2-5 | NA | TRBV9 | CASSVSGGDQETQYF | TGTGCCAGCAGCGTAAGCGGGGGAGACCAAGAGACCCAGTACTTC
TRBD1 | TRBJ2-6 | NA | TRBV4-2 | CASSQARQGALSGANVLTF | TGTGCCAGCAGCCAAGCCCGACAGGGGGCCCTCTCTGGGGCCAACGTCCTGACTTTC